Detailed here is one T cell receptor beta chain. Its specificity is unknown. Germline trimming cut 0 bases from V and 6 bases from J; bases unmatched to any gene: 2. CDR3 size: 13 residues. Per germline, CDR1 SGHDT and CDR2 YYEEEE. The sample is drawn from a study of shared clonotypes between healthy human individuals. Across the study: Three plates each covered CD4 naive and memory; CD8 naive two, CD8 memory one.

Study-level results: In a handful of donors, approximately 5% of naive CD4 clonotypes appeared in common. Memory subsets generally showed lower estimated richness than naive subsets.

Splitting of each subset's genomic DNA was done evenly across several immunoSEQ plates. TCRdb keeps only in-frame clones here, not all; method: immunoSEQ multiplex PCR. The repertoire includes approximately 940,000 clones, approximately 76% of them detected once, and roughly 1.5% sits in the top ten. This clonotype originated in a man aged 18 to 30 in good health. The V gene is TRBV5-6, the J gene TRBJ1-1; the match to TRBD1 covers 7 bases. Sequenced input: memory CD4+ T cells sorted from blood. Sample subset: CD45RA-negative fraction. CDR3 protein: CASSLGGQPEAFF. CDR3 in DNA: TGTGCCAGCAGCTTGGGGGGACAGCCTGAAGCTTTCTTT.